These 32 T cell receptor beta chains were all obtained from the same sample, sequenced in a study of T cells in women clearing cervical HPV infection. Method: immunoSEQ multiplex PCR; TCRdb's copy keeps in-frame clones and lacks some. This table lists around 19,000 clones. Input material: blood buffy coat. Receptors originate from a woman aged 18 to 75 with a cervical HPV16 infection that either progressed to CIN3+ or cleared (not recorded which).

Comments on this clone: The read terminates 3 residues ahead of where the CDR3 ends, so the germline J gene completes it. The chain has TRBV19 and TRBJ2-5; 9 nucleotides match TRBD1. The length of the CDR3 is 14 residues. Germline V gene sequence: CDR1 LNHDA, CDR2 SQIVND (reference sequence). With V trimmed by 4 bases and J by 2 bases, 2 bases remained unmatched. The part of the CDR3 DNA that was read is TGTGCCAGTAGTACCGACAGGGGGCAAGAGACC. Translation gives CASSTDRGQET. The whole CDR3 reads CASSTDRGQETQYF.

About this clone: One junction end does not reproduce the germline sequence, and a read error may be involved. The observed sequence ends 3 residues before the CDR3 terminus, with the missing tail filled in from the germline J gene. The V call is TRBV4-2, the J call TRBJ2-3; no clear D. Germline V gives CDR1 LGHNA, CDR2 YNFKEQ. The CDR3 has 15 residues. Partial CDR3 DNA: TGCGCCAGCAGCCAAGATTGGGCAGACCAAGAGACG. It codes for CASSQDWADQET. The full CDR3 is CASSQDWADQETQYF.

Points on this clone: The CDR3 end lies 3 residues beyond the end of the read and is filled in from the germline J gene. The chain has TRBV18 and TRBJ2-1; 11 bases match TRBD2. The ends lost 4 bases at V and 4 bases at J; junction bases unmatched: 3. The CDR3 totals 15 residues. Germline assignment: CDR1 KGHSH and CDR2 LQKENI. The covered CDR3 bases are TGTGCCAGCTCACAACTAGCGGGAGAGTACAATGAG. Translating gives CASSQLAGEYNE. The whole CDR3 is CASSQLAGEYNEQFF.

A note on this clone: The read terminates 3 residues before the CDR3 end, so the remaining end is supplied by the germline J gene. The genes are TRBV7-7 and TRBJ1-1; D perhaps matches TRBD1 (5 bases). Germline V CDR1 and CDR2: SSHAT, FNYEAQ (reference sequence). The CDR3 totals 13 residues. The CDR3 here is CASSLKGAETAFF. The sequenced CDR3 bases are TGTGCCAGCAGCTTAAAAGGGGCCGAGACA.

As for this clone: The missing CDR3 end, 3 residues past where the read stops, is filled in from the germline J gene. The chain links TRBV11-3 to TRBJ1-2; D unresolved. The germline gives CDR1 SGHNT, CDR2 YENEEA. CDR3 length: 13 residues. The CDR3 sequence is CASSLATSYDYTF. Incomplete CDR3 DNA: TGTGCCAGCAGCTTAGCGACATCCTACGAC.

The CDR3 bases that were read are TGTGCCAGCAGTTCGGGCAGGACGATCTCTGGGGCCAACGTG. The encoded protein is CASSSGRTISGANV. The CDR3 in full is CASSSGRTISGANVLFF. The J gene is TRBJ2-2, the V gene TRBV6-2 or TRBV6-3, with a possible D match to TRBD1 (5 bases). The read is 3 residues too short to cover the CDR3 end, so that end is filled in from the germline J gene. Germline V CDR1 and CDR2: MNHEY, SVGEGT. This CDR3 has 17 amino acids.

Note on this clone: With the read ending 3 residues before the CDR3 end, the germline J gene is used to fill in that end. This chain connects TRBV5-1 to TRBJ2-7; 9 bases align to TRBD1. This CDR3 has 13 amino acids. CDR1 is SGHRS and CDR2 is YFSETQ in the germline V gene. After removal of 3 bases from V and 6 bases from J, the junction contained 4 bases not matched to a gene. The CDR3 region is CASSWTGVGEQYF. The CDR3 DNA, read in part, is TGCGCCAGCAGCTGGACAGGGGTCGGCGAG.

In the case of this clone: The missing CDR3 end, 3 residues past where the read stops, is filled in from the germline J gene. This chain uses TRBV7-6 with TRBJ2-4, with a possible D match to TRBD1 (5 bases). CDR1 and CDR2 (germline): SGHVS, FNYEAQ. Trimming left V 2 bases short and J 1 base short, with 9 bases between. The CDR3 consists of 15 residues. CDR3 loop: CASSLNSGAKNIQYF. The CDR3 bases that were read are TGTGCCAGCAGCTTAAATTCAGGGGCCAAAAACATT.

On this clone: The read gets to within 3 residues of the CDR3 end, and the germline J gene fills in the rest. The chain has TRBV6-2 or TRBV6-3 and TRBJ2-7, with D possibly being TRBD2 (5 bases). The V gene's germline CDR1 is MNHEY and CDR2 SVGEGT. V was trimmed by 0 bases and J by 3 bases, leaving 18 bases between them. The CDR3 runs to 17 residues. The CDR3 is CASSYSLHLDLHYEQYF. The sequenced part of the CDR3 DNA is TGTGCCAGCAGTTACTCGCTGCACTTGGACTTACACTACGAG.

Remarks on this clone: One end of the junction does not line up with germline, which may come from a read error. The missing CDR3 end, 3 residues past where the read stops, is filled in from the germline J gene. In the same sample, other DNA sequences code for this CDR3. The V and J genes are TRBV20-1 and TRBJ1-3; D might be TRBD1 (6 bases). The germline V gene encodes CDR1 DFQATT and CDR2 SNEGSKA (reference sequence). The CDR3 contains 13 residues. The CDR3 protein is CSASRTVGNTIYF. Partial CDR3 DNA: TGCAGTGCTAGCAGGACAGTTGGAAACACT.

A word on this clone: Read sequence stops 3 residues before the CDR3 end, and the germline J gene provides the missing end. V usage is TRBV28 and J usage is TRBJ2-3; TRBD1 matches at 7 bases. Germline V gene sequence: CDR1 MDHEN, CDR2 SYDVKM. This CDR3 comprises 14 residues. Trimming cost V 6 bases and J 2 bases; bases outside gene matches: 5. Incomplete CDR3 DNA: TGTGCCAGCAGCCCCGGACAGGTCACAGATACG. It yields the protein CASSPGQVTDT. In full, the CDR3 reads CASSPGQVTDTQYF.

Remarks on this clone: Read coverage stops 3 residues before the CDR3 terminus; the germline J gene supplies the remainder. The chain has TRBV18 and TRBJ2-7; 11 bases match TRBD1. Per germline, CDR1 KGHSH and CDR2 LQKENI. V lost 3 bases and J lost 4; bases outside the gene matches: 5. The CDR3 loop spans 15 amino acids. Incomplete CDR3 DNA: TGTGCCAGCTCACCCTCCGGGACAGGGGGTTACGAG. It yields the protein CASSPSGTGGYE. The whole CDR3 is CASSPSGTGGYEQYF. The entire variable domain, with the rest obtained from reference TRBV18 and TRBJ2-7, is as follows: NAGVMQNPRHLVRRRGQEARLRCSPMKGHSHVYWYRQLPEEGLKFMVYLQKENIIDESGMPKERFSAEFPKEGPSILRIQQVVRGDSAAYFCASSPSGTGGYEQYFGPGTRLTVT.

As concerns this clone: Read data end 3 residues before the CDR3 end; the end is taken from the germline J gene. This rearrangement joins TRBV28 to TRBJ2-3; 10 nucleotides match TRBD2. The CDR3 covers 13 residues. Germline values: CDR1 MDHEN, CDR2 SYDVKM. The DNA read from the CDR3 is TGTGCCAGCCTCAGGCTAGCGGGAGCCCCG. It codes for CASLRLAGAP. The entire CDR3 is CASLRLAGAPQYF.

As regards this clone: The observed sequence ends 3 residues before the CDR3 terminus, with the missing tail filled in from the germline J gene. The V gene is TRBV7-2, the J gene TRBJ1-1, with D hard to call. From germline, CDR1 is SGHTA and CDR2 FQGNSA. The CDR3 length is 12 residues. CDR3 DNA (partial): TGTGCCAGCAGCTTAGGGACTAGCACA. This translates into CASSLGTST. The complete CDR3 sequence is CASSLGTSTAFF.

With regard to this clone: The read ends 3 residues early relative to the CDR3; the germline J gene fills the gap. The rearrangement joins TRBV7-8 to TRBJ2-1, with 9 nucleotides matching TRBD2. V lost 1 base, J lost 5 bases, and 12 bases stayed unmatched. Germline assignment: CDR1 SGHVS and CDR2 FQNEAQ. The CDR3 length is 18 residues. The CDR3 protein is CASSLVASGKALDNEQFF. The CDR3 DNA, read in part, is TGTGCCAGCAGCTTAGTCGCTAGCGGGAAGGCCTTGGACAATGAG.

In the case of this clone: Read data end 3 residues before the CDR3 end; the end is taken from the germline J gene. This sequence joins TRBV29-1 and TRBJ2-2; no firm D call. V lost 7 bases and J 7 bases, leaving 10 bases between the germline ends. Per germline, CDR1 SQVTM and CDR2 ANQGSEA. This CDR3 is built from 11 residues. The CDR3 reads CSALQVGELFF. Partial CDR3 DNA: TGCAGCGCTCTCCAGGTCGGGGAG.

Turning to this clone: From the germline J gene comes the end of the CDR3, since the read stops 3 residues before it. The V call is TRBV29-1, the J call TRBJ2-7, with D possibly being TRBD2 (7 bases). Trimming took 6 bases from V and 6 from J, leaving 18 bases between them. CDR1 and CDR2 (germline): SQVTM, ANQGSEA. This CDR3 region has 13 residues. The CDR3 bases that were read are TGCAGCGTCAAGATAGGGGGGGCTCTCGAG. The encoded protein is CSVKIGGALE. The entire CDR3 is CSVKIGGALEQYF.

About this clone: The observed sequence ends 3 residues before the CDR3 terminus, with the missing tail filled in from the germline J gene. The chain has TRBV11-3 and TRBJ1-6; D is unresolved. The length of the CDR3 is 13 residues. The germline V gene encodes CDR1 SGHNT and CDR2 YENEEA. The V gene lost 4 bases and the J gene lost 3 bases, with 4 bases spanning the gap. The CDR3 loop is CASSSNYNSPLHF. Incomplete CDR3 DNA: TGTGCCAGCAGCTCTAACTATAATTCACCC.

The DNA read from the CDR3 is TGCGCCAGCTCGGACGGGACTAGGGATTCCAATGAG. Residues: CASSDGTRDSNE. In full, the CDR3 reads CASSDGTRDSNEQFF. The rearrangement links TRBV5-1 to TRBJ2-1; the match to TRBD2 covers 8 bases. Read data end 3 residues before the CDR3 end; the end is taken from the germline J gene. The CDR3 has 15 amino acids. Looked up from germline, CDR1 is SGHRS and CDR2 is YFSETQ. V lost 7 bases, J lost 6 bases, and 12 bases stayed unmatched. The full variable domain, with the rest looked up from reference TRBV5-1 and TRBJ2-1, is KAGVTQTPRYLIKTRGQQVTLSCSPISGHRSVSWYQQTPGQGLQFLFEYFSETQRNKGNFPGRFSGRQFSNSRSEMNVSTLELGDSALYLCASSDGTRDSNEQFFGPGTRLTVL.

In regard to this clone: One junction end disagrees with the germline gene, perhaps due to a read error. The read terminates 3 residues ahead of where the CDR3 ends, so the germline J gene completes it. The chain couples TRBV4-2 to TRBJ2-5; possibly TRBD1 for D (5 bases). Germline V lookup: CDR1 LGHNA, CDR2 YNFKEQ. There are 17 residues in the CDR3. The DNA read from the CDR3 is TGCGCCAGCAGCCAAGATCCCGTAGCCTCCAGGGTAGAGACC. Its protein is CASSQDPVASRVET. The CDR3 as a whole reads CASSQDPVASRVETQYF.

Comment on this clone: Read sequence stops 3 residues before the CDR3 end, and the germline J gene provides the missing end. The J gene is TRBJ1-4, the V gene TRBV2; D not certain. Germline V gives CDR1 SNHLY, CDR2 FYNNEI. The CDR3 covers 14 residues. V was cut by 4 bases and J by 0 bases, with 6 bases left in between. The part of the CDR3 DNA that was read is TGTGCCAGCAGTGCGTATCCAACTAATGAAAAA. Amino acids: CASSAYPTNEK. The whole CDR3 reads CASSAYPTNEKLFF.

Note on this clone: The CDR3 end is not reached by the read, which stops 3 residues before it; the germline J gene fills it in. This sequence joins TRBV18 and TRBJ2-1, with a tentative D call TRBD2 (6 bases). CDR3 length: 15 amino acids. From germline, CDR1 is KGHSH and CDR2 LQKENI. Deletions cut 3 bases from V and 6 bases from J, with 15 bases between. The CDR3 region is CASSPVGGRGNEQFF. The CDR3 bases that were read are TGTGCCAGCTCACCGGTGGGGGGAAGAGGCAATGAG.

As to this clone: The read gets to within 3 residues of the CDR3 end, and the germline J gene fills in the rest. V usage is TRBV20-1 and J usage is TRBJ2-5; the match to TRBD2 covers 9 bases. The V segment lost 6 bases and the J segment 4 bases; nucleotides outside the gene matches: 15. CDR1 DFQATT and CDR2 SNEGSKA come from the germline V gene (reference sequence). The CDR3 is 16 residues long. Incomplete CDR3 DNA: TGCAGTGCGATTTCCTGGCGGGAGGGCCGGGCAGAGACC. This codes for CSAISWREGRAET. The CDR3 reads in full as CSAISWREGRAETQYF.

Details on this clone: The CDR3 end is not reached by the read, which stops 3 residues before it; the germline J gene fills it in. J is TRBJ1-2 and V is TRBV2; no clear D gene. Germline V gene lookup returns CDR1 SNHLY and CDR2 FYNNEI. This CDR3 spans 18 amino acids. CDR3 DNA (partial): TGTGCCAGCAGTGGTACTGGACTAGCGGGAGGCCCCTACAATGAC. It yields the protein CASSGTGLAGGPYND. The CDR3 as a whole reads CASSGTGLAGGPYNDYTF.

Turning to this clone: The CDR3 end is not reached by the read, which stops 3 residues before it; the germline J gene fills it in. V usage is TRBV2 and J usage is TRBJ1-1; no clear D. V was shortened by 8 bases and J by 1 base, with 11 bases between the two germline ends. This CDR3 has 13 amino acids. Germline V gene lookup returns CDR1 SNHLY and CDR2 FYNNEI. The CDR3 sequence: CASSPGRNTEAFF. The DNA read from the CDR3 is TGTGCCAGCTCCCCGGGTCGGAACACTGAA.

Points on this clone: The sequenced fragment ends 3 residues before the CDR3 boundary, so the rest is inferred from the germline J gene. The rearrangement uses TRBV18 and TRBJ2-3, with 13 bases that match TRBD2. The germline gives CDR1 KGHSH, CDR2 LQKENI. The length of the CDR3 is 16 residues. The ends lost 2 bases at V and 1 base at J; junction bases unmatched: 0. The sequenced part of the CDR3 DNA is TGTGCCAGCTCACCAGGACTAGCGGGAGGCACAGATACG. Amino acid sequence: CASSPGLAGGTDT. The CDR3 in full is CASSPGLAGGTDTQYF. Based on the CDR3 plus reference TRBV18 and TRBJ2-3, the full variable domain is NAGVMQNPRHLVRRRGQEARLRCSPMKGHSHVYWYRQLPEEGLKFMVYLQKENIIDESGMPKERFSAEFPKEGPSILRIQQVVRGDSAAYFCASSPGLAGGTDTQYFGPGTRLTVL.

Concerning this clone: The missing CDR3 end, 3 residues past where the read stops, is filled in from the germline J gene. The chain links TRBV7-2 to TRBJ1-2; D remains ambiguous. The germline V gene has CDR1 SGHTA and CDR2 FQGNSA. CDR3 size: 15 residues. The CDR3 spells CASSSWTSSTDTYTF. The DNA read from the CDR3 is TGTGCCAGCAGCTCGTGGACTAGTAGCACAGATACC.

As for this clone: The read terminates 3 residues before the CDR3 end, so the remaining end is supplied by the germline J gene. The chain links TRBV11-2 to TRBJ2-2; the D is unclear. CDR1 and CDR2 from the germline V gene are SGHAT and FQNNGV. The CDR3 is 14 residues long. V gave up 0 bases and J gave up 6 bases, with 8 bases separating them. Incomplete CDR3 DNA: TGTGCCAGCAGCTTAGATAAACCGGCCGGGGAG. Protein product: CASSLDKPAGE. From start to end, the CDR3 is CASSLDKPAGELFF.

Comments on this clone: The CDR3 goes on 3 residues after the read ends, and that part is filled in from the germline J gene. The chain joins TRBV7-2 to TRBJ2-5, with D tentatively TRBD1 (7 bases). Germline CDR1 and CDR2: SGHTA and FQGNSA. The CDR3 is made up of 15 amino acids. Trimming took 5 bases from V and 5 from J, leaving 18 bases between them. The CDR3 protein is CASSPSDREEETQYF. Partial CDR3 DNA: TGTGCCAGCAGCCCGAGCGACAGGGAGGAGGAGACC. Full variable domain (rest looked up from reference TRBV7-2 and TRBJ2-5): GAGVSQSPSNKVTEKGKDVELRCDPISGHTALYWYRQSLGQGLEFLIYFQGNSAPDKSGLPSDRFSAERTGGSVSTLTIQRTQQEDSAVYLCASSPSDREEETQYFGPGTRLLVL.

Worth noting for this clone: Read sequence stops 3 residues before the CDR3 end, and the germline J gene provides the missing end. The chain joins TRBV11-2 to TRBJ2-3; D uncertain. CDR3 length: 14 residues. Germline V gene lookup returns CDR1 SGHAT and CDR2 FQNNGV. V was shortened by 5 bases and J by 1 base, with 10 bases between the two germline ends. CDR3 loop: CASSPGAGTDTQYF. The DNA read from the CDR3 is TGTGCCAGCAGCCCCGGCGCGGGCACAGATACG.

As to this clone: With the read ending 3 residues before the CDR3 end, the germline J gene is used to fill in that end. This chain uses TRBV7-9 with TRBJ1-4, with a possible D match to TRBD1 (5 bases). The germline V gene encodes CDR1 SEHNR and CDR2 FQNEAQ (reference sequence). There are 15 residues in the CDR3. CDR3 in amino acids: CASSLEVSGANVLFF. The DNA read from the CDR3 is TGTGCCAGCAGCTTAGAAGTTTCTGGGGCCAACGTA.

Turning to this clone: The read terminates 3 residues ahead of where the CDR3 ends, so the germline J gene completes it. The V call is TRBV11-2, the J call TRBJ1-6; perhaps TRBD1 as D (5 bases). The CDR3 is 15 amino acids. The germline V gene has CDR1 SGHAT and CDR2 FQNNGV. CDR3 sequence reads: CASSLDLGLAGSLHF. CDR3 DNA (partial): TGTGCCAGCAGCTTAGATTTGGGACTAGCGGGATCC.